There are many counts of the clone carrying this TCR beta chain. TCRdb re-analysed the 5' RACE reads in MiXCR, keeping a single row per CDR3 protein. Seen here are 350,000 to 500,000 distinct CDR3 sequences, about 18% observed once, and the top ten hold about 12%. The data are from a study of identical twins. The CDR3 extends over 16 amino acids. V lost 1 base and J lost 0; bases outside the gene matches: 5. This receptor was identified in a man in his forties or fifties in good health. The rearrangement links TRBV12-3 or TRBV12-4 to TRBJ1-1, with 7 bases matching TRBD1. Sequencing was carried out using naive T cells sorted from blood. In DNA form, the CDR3 reads TGTGCCAGCAGTTTAGAGGGACAGACCCTGAACACTGAAGCTTTCTTT. This sequence encodes CASSLEGQTLNTEAFF.